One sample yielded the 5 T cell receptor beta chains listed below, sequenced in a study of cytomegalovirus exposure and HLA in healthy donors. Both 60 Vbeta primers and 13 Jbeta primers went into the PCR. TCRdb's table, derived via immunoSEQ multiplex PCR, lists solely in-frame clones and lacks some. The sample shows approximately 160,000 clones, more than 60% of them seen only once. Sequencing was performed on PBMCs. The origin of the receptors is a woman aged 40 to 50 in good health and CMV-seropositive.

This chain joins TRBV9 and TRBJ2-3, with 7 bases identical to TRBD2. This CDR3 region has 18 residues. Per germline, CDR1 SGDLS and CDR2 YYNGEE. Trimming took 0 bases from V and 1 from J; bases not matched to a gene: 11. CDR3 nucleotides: TGTGCCAGCAGCGTAGCAGCGGGGTCCGTCGGAGGCACAGATACGCAGTATTTT. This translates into CASSVAAGSVGGTDTQYF.

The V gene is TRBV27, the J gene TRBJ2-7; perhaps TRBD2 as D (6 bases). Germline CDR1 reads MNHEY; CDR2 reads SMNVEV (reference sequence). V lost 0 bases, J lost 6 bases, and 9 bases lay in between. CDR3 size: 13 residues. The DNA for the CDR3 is TGTGCCAGCAGTTTATCACGGGAGCGCGAGCAGTACTTC. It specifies CASSLSREREQYF.

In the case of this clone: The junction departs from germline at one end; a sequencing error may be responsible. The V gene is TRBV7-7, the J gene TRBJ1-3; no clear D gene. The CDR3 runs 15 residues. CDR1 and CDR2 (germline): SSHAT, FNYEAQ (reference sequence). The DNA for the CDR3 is TGTGCTAGCAGCCTAGACACCAACTCTGGAAACACCATATATTTT. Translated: CASSLDTNSGNTIYF.

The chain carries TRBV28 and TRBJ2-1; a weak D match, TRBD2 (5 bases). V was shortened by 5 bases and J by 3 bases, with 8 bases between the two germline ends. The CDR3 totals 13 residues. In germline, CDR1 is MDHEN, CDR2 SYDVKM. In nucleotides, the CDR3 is TGTGCCAGCAGTCCCCGGGACTACAATGAGCAGTTCTTC. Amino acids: CASSPRDYNEQFF.

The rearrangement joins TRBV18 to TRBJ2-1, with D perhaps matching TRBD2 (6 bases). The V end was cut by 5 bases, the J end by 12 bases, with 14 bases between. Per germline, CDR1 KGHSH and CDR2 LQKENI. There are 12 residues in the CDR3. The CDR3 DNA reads TGTGCCAGCTCATCCCCGGGGGTCGGGCAGTTCTTC. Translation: CASSSPGVGQFF.